The rows below give T cell receptor beta chains drawn from one sample of a study of long-term antiretroviral therapy in people with HIV. TCRdb's table, derived via immunoSEQ multiplex PCR, lists solely in-frame clones and lacks some. Counted here are about 21,000 clones, around 90% occurring once; the ten biggest clones make up 3.5% to 5%. The sequencing used unsorted PBMCs, collected 2.1 years after starting antiretroviral therapy. The receptors derive from a man younger than 30 with HIV. Both conserved end residues are part of each CDR3. A D gene is named only where the DNA matches it firmly. A row's size may be missing; if present it is once, few, many or a size class.

D gene	J gene	clone size	V gene	CDR3 protein	CDR3 DNA
NA	TRBJ1-5	NA	TRBV6-6	CASRDSSNQPQHF	TGTGCCAGCCGCGATTCGAGCAATCAGCCCCAGCATTTT
NA	TRBJ1-4	NA	TRBV2	CASSVMAESNEKLFF	TGTGCCAGCAGTGTTATGGCGGAATCTAATGAAAAACTGTTTTTT
TRBD1	TRBJ2-7	NA	TRBV5-1	CASSRGGGTGANYEQYF	TGCGCCAGCAGCAGAGGAGGGGGGACAGGGGCAAACTACGAGCAGTACTTC
NA	TRBJ1-3	NA	TRBV2	CASRGGTSGNTIYF	TGTGCCAGCAGGGGGGGGACATCTGGAAACACCATATATTTT
NA	TRBJ2-7	NA	TRBV19	CASSMVPYEQYF	TGTGCCAGTAGTATGGTACCCTACGAGCAGTACTTC
TRBD2	TRBJ2-7	NA	TRBV5-4	CASSFSSGRASYEQYF	TGTGCCAGCAGCTTTTCTAGCGGGAGGGCCTCCTACGAGCAGTACTTC
TRBD2	TRBJ2-7	once	TRBV9	CASSVGAAGGYEQYF	TGTGCCAGCAGCGTAGGCGCAGCGGGGGGCTACGAGCAGTACTTC
NA	TRBJ2-7	once	TRBV19	CATLLISTGALAEQYF	TGTGCCACCCTCCTCATCTCGACGGGGGCATTAGCCGAGCAGTACTTC
NA	TRBJ2-6	NA	TRBV10-3	CAISESQGRGANVLTF	TGTGCCATCAGTGAGTCGCAGGGGAGAGGGGCCAACGTCCTGACTTTC
NA	TRBJ1-5	NA	TRBV7-2	CASSSWGGRNQPQHF	TGTGCCAGCAGCTCATGGGGAGGGAGGAATCAGCCCCAGCATTTT
NA	TRBJ1-1	NA	TRBV7-9	CASSLNTEAFF	TGTGCCAGCAGCTTGAACACTGAAGCTTTCTTT
NA	TRBJ2-7	NA	TRBV11-3	CASSGQNGEQYF	TGTGCCAGCAGCGGGCAGAACGGCGAGCAGTACTTC
NA	TRBJ1-4	NA	TRBV4-1	CASSHDSGSATNEKLFF	TGCGCCAGCAGCCACGACAGCGGGTCTGCAACTAATGAAAAACTGTTTTTT
TRBD1	TRBJ2-7	NA	TRBV2	CASIPTVTGAGEQYF	TGTGCCAGCATTCCAACGGTCACAGGGGCGGGCGAGCAGTACTTC
NA	TRBJ2-2	NA	TRBV13	CASSEGENTGELFF	TGTGCCAGCAGCGAAGGGGAGAACACCGGGGAGCTGTTTTTT
NA	TRBJ1-5	NA	TRBV11-2	CASSLDRGMGPQHF	TGTGCCAGCAGCTTAGATCGGGGGATGGGGCCCCAGCATTTT
NA	TRBJ2-7	NA	TRBV15	CATSSDGGYEQYF	TGTGCCACCAGCAGTGATGGGGGGTACGAGCAGTACTTC
NA	TRBJ2-7	NA	TRBV2	CASSIGRSSYEQYF	TGTGCCAGCAGTATAGGGAGAAGCTCCTACGAGCAGTACTTC
NA	TRBJ2-7	NA	TRBV11-2	CASSLGRNEQYF	TGTGCCAGCAGCTTAGGTCGGAACGAGCAGTACTTC
NA	TRBJ2-7	NA	TRBV7-8	CASSLGRAGDRYEQYF	TGTGCCAGCAGCTTAGGAAGGGCAGGGGACCGCTACGAGCAGTACTTC
NA	TRBJ2-1	NA	TRBV4-3	CASSQGAQGRYEQFF	TGCGCCAGCAGCCAAGGCGCTCAGGGTCGGTATGAGCAGTTCTTC
NA	TRBJ1-1	NA	TRBV30	CAWSTLGSENTEAFF	TGTGCCTGGAGTACTCTTGGGTCGGAAAACACTGAAGCTTTCTTT
NA	TRBJ1-1	NA	TRBV18	CASSPVFGIAEAFF	TGTGCCAGCTCACCTGTATTCGGAATTGCTGAAGCTTTCTTT
NA	TRBJ1-3	NA	TRBV4-2	CASSQTRTGNTIYF	TGTGCCAGCAGCCAGACACGGACTGGAAACACCATATATTTT